Each of the 27 T cell receptor beta chains below was sequenced from the same sample in a study of T cells after yellow fever vaccination. A single record per CDR3 protein comes from TCRdb applying MiXCR to the 5' RACE reads. The sample holds roughly 150,000 distinct CDR3 sequences, about 7% seen once. Sequencing used CD4+ T cells sorted from PBMCs, obtained about 5 days after the first yellow fever vaccination. These TCRs come from a young man who received the YFV17D yellow fever vaccine.

The chain joins TRBV5-4 to TRBJ1-2; D remains unclear. Germline CDR1 reads SGHNT; CDR2 reads YYREEE (reference sequence). This CDR3 has 14 residues. Trimming removed 5 bases from V and 5 bases from J, with 16 bases in between. The CDR3 loop is CASSPLMTEYGYTF. CDR3 sequence (DNA): TGTGCCAGCAGTCCCCTAATGACGGAGTATGGCTACACCTTC. The full variable domain, with the rest looked up from reference TRBV5-4 and TRBJ1-2, is ETGVTQSPTHLIKTRGQQVTLRCSSQSGHNTVSWYQQALGQGPQFIFQYYREEENGRGNFPPRFSGLQFPNYSSELNVNALELDDSALYLCASSPLMTEYGYTFGSGTRLTVV.

The rearrangement links TRBV2 to TRBJ2-5; D possibly matches TRBD1 or TRBD2 (6 bases each). The CDR3 is made up of 13 amino acids. The V end was cut by 8 bases, the J end by 3 bases, with 13 bases between. The germline gives CDR1 SNHLY, CDR2 FYNNEI. For the CDR3, the DNA is TGTGCCAGCGGAGGGCCAGGGGAAGAGACCCAGTACTTC. It encodes CASGGPGEETQYF.

This chain joins TRBV18 and TRBJ2-7; the D is unclear. The germline V gene has CDR1 KGHSH and CDR2 LQKENI. V gave up 0 bases and J gave up 6 bases, with 15 bases separating them. The CDR3 extends over 15 amino acids. The DNA of the CDR3 is TGTGCCAGCTCACCACCTGCAGGAACCTTTGGCGAGCAGTACTTC. This sequence encodes CASSPPAGTFGEQYF. Together with reference TRBV18 and TRBJ2-7, the CDR3 gives the full variable domain: NAGVMQNPRHLVRRRGQEARLRCSPMKGHSHVYWYRQLPEEGLKFMVYLQKENIIDESGMPKERFSAEFPKEGPSILRIQQVVRGDSAAYFCASSPPAGTFGEQYFGPGTRLTVT.

The sample holds a few counts of this clonotype. This chain links TRBV6-2 or TRBV6-3 with TRBJ2-6; 9 bases are a match to TRBD2. There are 15 residues in the CDR3. With V trimmed by 5 bases and J by 4 bases, 3 bases remained unmatched. Germline values: CDR1 MNHEY, CDR2 SVGEGT. CDR3 amino acids: CASSRLAVGANVLTF. The CDR3 bases are TGTGCCAGCAGTCGACTAGCGGTCGGGGCCAACGTCCTGACTTTC.

This clonotype was seen many times. The rearrangement uses TRBV18 and TRBJ2-7; D call uncertain. The CDR3 covers 14 residues. Trimming removed 4 bases from V and 3 bases from J, with 13 bases in between. The germline CDR1 and CDR2 sequences are KGHSH and LQKENI. CDR3 coding DNA: TGTGCCAGCTCACTGTCCGGGCCCCGCTACGAGCAGTACGTC. Its protein is CASSLSGPRYEQYV.

The V gene is TRBV10-3, the J gene TRBJ2-7; TRBD1 aligns across 9 bases. Germline V lookup: CDR1 ENHRY, CDR2 SYGVKD. After removal of 5 bases from V and 3 bases from J, the junction contained 2 bases not matched to a gene. This CDR3 has 13 amino acids. The CDR3 nucleotides read TGTGCCATCAGTACGGGACAGGGCTACGAGCAGTACTTC. Protein sequence: CAISTGQGYEQYF.

In nucleotides, the CDR3 is TGTGCCAGTTCCCTACAGGGGGTAGGAAACGAGCAGTACTTC. Translated: CASSLQGVGNEQYF. The chain uses TRBV19 and TRBJ2-7; 8 bases agree with TRBD1. Germline values: CDR1 LNHDA, CDR2 SQIVND (reference sequence). The CDR3 totals 14 residues. V shed 8 bases, J shed 5 bases, and the junction held 11 bases outside the gene matches.

This clonotype was seen ten or more times. The chain carries TRBV7-3 and TRBJ2-1; D possibly corresponds to TRBD2 (6 bases). CDR3 length equals 14 residues. Germline V gene sequence: CDR1 SGHTA, CDR2 FQGTGA. V was trimmed by 5 bases and J by 10 bases, leaving 18 bases between them. CDR3 loop: CASSPSLASGEQFF. In nucleotides, the CDR3 is TGTGCCAGCAGCCCCTCCCTAGCGTCTGGAGAGCAGTTCTTC.

This clonotype was seen only once. The J gene is TRBJ2-5, the V gene TRBV28; 7 bases fit TRBD1. Germline V lookup: CDR1 MDHEN, CDR2 SYDVKM. Trimming took 3 bases from V and 5 from J; bases not matched to a gene: 6. This CDR3 contains 14 residues. In DNA form, the CDR3 reads TGTGCCAGCAGTTTGGGACAGTGGTTCGAGACCCAGTACTTC. Protein: CASSLGQWFETQYF.

A few counts support this clonotype. The chain joins TRBV7-2 to TRBJ1-3; D not certain. The germline CDR1 and CDR2 sequences are SGHTA and FQGNSA. V lost 3 bases to trimming and J lost 1 base, with 7 bases between them. The CDR3 length is 14 residues. CDR3 in amino acids: CASSLAKSGNTIYF. CDR3 DNA: TGTGCCAGCAGCTTGGCAAAGTCTGGAAACACCATATATTTT.

This clonotype occurred many times. CDR3 coding DNA: TGTGCCAGCAGCCAGCAGCAAAGGAACACCGGGGAGCTGTTTTTT. As protein: CASSQQQRNTGELFF. The chain recombines TRBV3-1 with TRBJ2-2; D is undetermined. The CDR3 covers 15 residues. Germline V gene sequence: CDR1 LGHDT, CDR2 YNNKEL (reference sequence). V was cut by 3 bases and J by 1 base, with 9 bases left in between.

The rearrangement links TRBV4-1 to TRBJ2-5; 15 bases fit TRBD2. The germline V gene has CDR1 MGHRA and CDR2 YSYEKL. This CDR3 comprises 17 residues. The V gene end was trimmed by 3 bases and the J gene end by 5 bases; junction bases not matched to a gene: 7. The CDR3 nucleotides are TGCGCCAGCAGCCAGGGACTAGCGGGGGGTCCTCGTGAGACCCAGTACTTC. Translation gives CASSQGLAGGPRETQYF.

The rearrangement links TRBV6-2 or TRBV6-3 to TRBJ1-1; D uncertain. Germline-derived CDR1 and CDR2 are MNHEY and SVGEGT. This CDR3 comprises 12 residues. V lost 2 bases and J lost 6, with 7 bases in between. The CDR3 reads CASSYPVAEAFF. The CDR3 DNA reads as TGTGCCAGCAGTTACCCCGTGGCTGAAGCTTTCTTT.

This clonotype was seen at least ten times. The chain is built from TRBV5-1 and TRBJ2-5; D call uncertain. The CDR3 sequence is 11 residues long. Germline assignment: CDR1 SGHRS and CDR2 YFSETQ. Deletions cut 1 base from V and 5 bases from J, with 3 bases between. CDR3 protein: CASSLSETQYF. The DNA of the CDR3 is TGCGCCAGCAGCTTGTCCGAGACCCAGTACTTC.

This rearrangement joins TRBV27 to TRBJ1-2; D is uncertain. Between the trimmed V and J ends, which lost 6 bases and 0 bases, there was a span of 17 bases. Germline V gene data show CDR1 as MNHEY and CDR2 as SMNVEV (reference sequence). This CDR3 is 16 amino acids long. This CDR3 is CASRGLWGEPNYGYTF. For the CDR3, the DNA is TGTGCCAGCAGGGGATTGTGGGGAGAGCCTAACTATGGCTACACCTTC.

This clonotype was recorded at least ten times. This chain uses TRBV9 with TRBJ2-1; the match to TRBD1 covers 10 bases. J was trimmed by 9 bases and V by 5 bases; bases with no gene match: 14. CDR1 is SGDLS and CDR2 is YYNGEE in the germline V gene. The length of the CDR3 is 16 residues. This CDR3 is CASSTTGGSRKGEQFF. CDR3 DNA: TGTGCCAGCAGTACGACAGGGGGCTCTAGGAAGGGTGAGCAGTTCTTC.

The sample holds many counts of this clonotype. The gene calls are TRBV7-2 and TRBJ1-5; maybe TRBD1 (5 bases). The germline V gene has CDR1 SGHTA and CDR2 FQGNSA. This CDR3 has 13 amino acids. V lost 7 bases, J lost 2 bases, and 9 bases lay in between. CDR3 sequence reads: CASTPQGNQPQHF. In DNA form, the CDR3 reads TGTGCCAGCACCCCACAGGGCAATCAGCCCCAGCATTTT. Together with reference TRBV7-2 and TRBJ1-5, the CDR3 gives the full variable domain: GAGVSQSPSNKVTEKGKDVELRCDPISGHTALYWYRQSLGQGLEFLIYFQGNSAPDKSGLPSDRFSAERTGGSVSTLTIQRTQQEDSAVYLCASTPQGNQPQHFGDGTRLSIL.

This clonotype was seen at least ten times. The chain links TRBV3-1 to TRBJ1-2; D gene ambiguous. The CDR3 has 13 amino acids. CDR1 is LGHDT and CDR2 is YNNKEL in the germline V gene (reference sequence). Trimming stripped 2 bases from V and 2 bases from J, with 6 bases between. CDR3 bases: TGTGCCAGCAGCCAATTTGGGAACTATGGCTACACCTTC. This gives the protein CASSQFGNYGYTF. Drawing the rest from reference TRBV3-1 and TRBJ1-2, the complete variable domain is DTAVSQTPKYLVTQMGNDKSIKCEQNLGHDTMYWYKQDSKKFLKIMFSYNNKELIINETVPNRFSPKSPDKAHLNLHINSLELGDSAVYFCASSQFGNYGYTFGSGTRLTVV.

This clonotype has just a few counts. This rearrangement joins TRBV20-1 to TRBJ2-1; no firm D call. The CDR3 is made up of 15 amino acids. Germline CDR1 DFQATT, CDR2 SNEGSKA (reference sequence). Trimming removed 0 bases at V and 5 bases at J, with 14 bases between. This CDR3 reads CSARDLSRNHNEQFF. The CDR3 coding sequence is TGCAGTGCTAGAGATCTCTCCCGGAACCACAATGAGCAGTTCTTC.

This clonotype was found a few times. This chain uses TRBV5-6 with TRBJ2-2, with D perhaps TRBD1 (5 bases). V lost 0 bases, J lost 4 bases, and 10 bases lay in between. Germline V lookup: CDR1 SGHDT, CDR2 YYEEEE. The CDR3 runs to 15 residues. CDR3 loop: CASSLVQQATGELFF. In nucleotides, the CDR3 is TGTGCCAGCAGCTTGGTTCAACAGGCCACCGGGGAGCTGTTTTTT.

As concerns this clonotype: A clone one base away is much larger, so this may be a read error. This chain connects TRBV7-2 to TRBJ2-5; D might be TRBD2 (5 bases). V was clipped by 4 bases and J by 1 base, with 16 bases between them. The CDR3 is 16 amino acids. CDR1 SGHTA and CDR2 FQGNSA come from the germline V gene. CDR3 loop: CASSSSVSAGQETQYF. The CDR3 coding sequence is TGTGCCAGCAGCTCCTCGGTGAGTGCGGGCCAAGAGACCCAGTACTTC.

In its sample, this clonotype was seen a few times. The chain links TRBV20-1 to TRBJ2-7; 8 bases are a match to TRBD1. V was pared by 2 bases and J by 4 bases, with 7 bases of the junction left unmatched. The germline V gene has CDR1 DFQATT and CDR2 SNEGSKA (reference sequence). CDR3 size: 14 residues. CDR3 in amino acids: CSARNDRGRYEQYV. The CDR3, as DNA: TGCAGTGCTAGAAACGACAGGGGAAGGTACGAGCAGTACGTC.

The chain employs TRBV5-4 and TRBJ2-5; D is possibly TRBD1 (5 bases). V lost 0 bases to trimming and J lost 4 bases, with 13 bases between them. The CDR3 extends over 15 amino acids. Germline V gene lookup returns CDR1 SGHNT and CDR2 YYREEE (reference sequence). The CDR3 region is CASSLDLGRAETQYF. In DNA form, the CDR3 reads TGTGCCAGCAGCTTGGACCTCGGCAGGGCAGAGACCCAGTACTTC.

This clonotype was seen many times. This chain connects TRBV7-3 to TRBJ2-2; D gene unclear. V lost 3 bases, J lost 1 base, and 6 bases lay in between. This CDR3 is built from 14 residues. The germline gives CDR1 SGHTA, CDR2 FQGTGA. CDR3 amino acids: CASSLVWNTGELFF. The CDR3 nucleotides are TGTGCCAGCAGCTTGGTCTGGAACACCGGGGAGCTGTTTTTT.

This clonotype was seen many times. The rearrangement links TRBV27 to TRBJ2-7; TRBD2 agrees at 11 bases. V trimming: 0 bases; J trimming: 3 bases; junction bases outside the gene matches: 4. Germline assignment: CDR1 MNHEY and CDR2 SMNVEV (reference sequence). The CDR3 runs 16 residues. CDR3 region: CASSLSASGGFYEQYF. The CDR3, as DNA: TGTGCCAGCAGTTTATCGGCTAGCGGGGGGTTCTACGAGCAGTACTTC.

The sample holds many counts of this clonotype. The chain carries TRBV5-6 and TRBJ2-5, with no clear D. The germline V and J ends were trimmed by 3 bases and 1 base, with 10 bases remaining between them. In germline, CDR1 is SGHDT, CDR2 YYEEEE. The CDR3 has 14 residues. The CDR3: CASSSGPFQETQYF. DNA for the CDR3: TGTGCCAGCAGCTCCGGACCCTTCCAAGAGACCCAGTACTTC.

The chain carries TRBV12-3 or TRBV12-4 and TRBJ1-2; the D is unclear. V was clipped by 7 bases and J by 4 bases, with 10 bases between them. The CDR3 length is 12 residues. For the CDR3, the DNA is TGTGCCAGCACCCGACCTAGCTATGGCTACACCTTC. It translates to CASTRPSYGYTF.